This T cell receptor (beta chain) is from a study of blood T cell repertoires in COVID-19 (dated by TCRdb to 2020 to 2021). Some background on the complete study: Samples covering the acute and convalescent phases of COVID-19 were provided by collaborators in the United States, Italy and Spain. The prospective study material was composed of cDNA or gDNA derived from T cells, B-cell-depleted T cells, or PBMCs. Subjects who had been exposed to COVID-19, were actively infected with it, or had recovered from it provided the deeply sampled blood TCRbeta repertoires that made up the dataset. The repertoires were released in a freely available public database intended as a resource for research on the immune response to SARS-CoV-2. The samples were drawn from the first 160 participants of the ongoing ImmuneRACE study and from over a thousand subjects provided by 6 global collaborators. Sample metadata almost always included a de-identified subject ID, COVID-19 status, age in years and sex. HLA class I and class II types, where available, came from metadata supplied by the sample provider rather than from assay-based typing.

Beyond this particular receptor, the publication reports: Clinical and demographic metadata were provided uncurated, with the amount varying by source and participant.

Regarding this clone: The antigen it recognizes is unknown. There are no base qualities to consult, and no much larger clone falls within one base.

Whole blood was collected in K2EDTA tubes by collaborating institutions according to the institutions' own protocols. For TCRbeta analysis, collaborator samples were shipped as frozen whole blood, as isolated PBMCs, or as DNA extracted from either sample type. TCRbeta CDR3 regions were amplified from genomic DNA by means of the immunoSEQ Assay, a bias-controlled multiplex PCR. The paper's processing steps were these. Nucleated cell counts per sample were estimated from amplification of reference gene primers within the assay. To quantify the absolute abundance of each unique TCRbeta CDR3 rearrangement, sequence reads were collapsed and filtered. For each sample, productive Simpson clonality was calculated as the square root of Simpson's diversity index across productive rearrangements. Drawn from immuneACCESS, this table holds only the in-frame rearrangements with V and J called that TCRdb kept. Clones are partly lost; checked studies trace under half to an unresolved V gene and leave the rest unexplained. V, J and clone size were drawn from that table, and D and trimming were deduced from the DNA. Within this sample are around 56,000 clones, with 87% of them counted one time only. The ten biggest clones cover roughly 6.7% of the sample.

V has 3 bases trimmed and J has 4 bases trimmed; junction bases matching no gene number 5. The cysteine opens and the phenylalanine closes a CDR3 of 15 amino acids. The only DNA kept is the CDR3, 45 bases in frame from the first base. Looking up the germline V gene (reference sequence) yields CDR1 MNHEY and CDR2 SMNVEV. The chain is assembled from TRBV27 and TRBJ2-5; 10 central bases correspond to TRBD2. The sequenced material came from peripheral blood. The receptor was derived from a man aged 55 to 70 with active or convalescent COVID-19. The CDR3 amino acid sequence is: CASSFQRGGTETQYF. The sequenced DNA is TGTGCCAGCAGTTTCCAGCGGGGGGGGACAGAGACCCAGTACTTC.